The 14 T cell receptor beta chains reported below all come from one sample, sequenced in a study of blood T cells in healthy people across ages. A second about 7 to 12 cycle PCR used barcoded and J-beta primers. A single record per CDR3 protein comes from TCRdb applying MiXCR to the 5' RACE reads. The profile shows 920,000 or so distinct CDR3 sequences, more than 40% of them singletons. Sequencing was carried out using blood. These receptors originate from a woman aged 55-69 years in good health.

This clonotype was found many times. The chain employs TRBV20-1 and TRBJ2-1, with 10 positions matching TRBD1. CDR1 DFQATT and CDR2 SNEGSKA come from the germline V gene (reference sequence). The CDR3 is 16 amino acids. This CDR3 is CSASNPGQGSPNEQFF. CDR3 coding DNA: TGCAGCGCATCAAACCCGGGACAGGGGTCCCCCAATGAGCAGTTCTTC.

As to this clonotype: This may come from a read error, since a much larger clone is one base off. V and J are TRBV11-3 and TRBJ2-7; D possibly corresponds to TRBD2 (6 bases). The CDR3 runs 12 residues. Germline V gives CDR1 SGHNT, CDR2 YENEEA. Trimming cost V 0 bases and J 10 bases, with 10 bases left between them. The CDR3 DNA is TGTGCCAGCAGCTTAGATGGGGAGGCCCAGTACTTC. Translation: CASSLDGEAQYF. Looking up the rest from reference TRBV11-3 and TRBJ2-7 gives the full variable domain: EAGVVQSPRYKIIEKKQPVAFWCNPISGHNTLYWYLQNLGQGPELLIRYENEEAVDDSQLPKDRFSAERLKGVDSTLKIQPAELGDSAVYLCASSLDGEAQYFGPGTRLTVT.

A few counts support this clonotype. The rearrangement links TRBV4-1 to TRBJ2-1; TRBD1 or TRBD2 may be the D gene (5 bases each). There are 14 residues in the CDR3. Germline V gives CDR1 MGHRA, CDR2 YSYEKL. V lost 0 bases and J 11 bases, leaving 14 bases between the germline ends. The CDR3 coding sequence is TGCGCCAGCAGCCAAGATTTGATTTGGGGGAAGCAGTTCTTC. It yields the protein CASSQDLIWGKQFF.

This clonotype showed up just a few times. This chain links TRBV7-2 with TRBJ2-3; 9 nucleotides align to TRBD2. Germline CDR1 SGHTA, CDR2 FQGNSA. There are 16 residues in the CDR3. After removal of 3 bases from V and 5 bases from J, the junction contained 9 bases not matched to a gene. CDR3 amino acids: CASSLVSGRLIDTQYF. The CDR3 bases are TGTGCCAGCAGCTTGGTGAGCGGGAGGTTAATAGATACGCAGTATTTT.

On this clonotype: Mismatch with germline at one junction end may stem from a read error. J is TRBJ1-2 and V is TRBV28; 10 bases match TRBD1. CDR1 and CDR2 (germline): MDHEN, SYDVKM. This CDR3 region has 14 residues. The DNA of the CDR3 is TGTGCCAGCGGTGCCGGGACAGGGGTTTATGACTACACCTTC. Encoded protein: CASGAGTGVYDYTF.

The gene calls are TRBV3-1 and TRBJ1-2; no firm D call. CDR1 is LGHDT, CDR2 YNNKEL, per germline (reference sequence). The CDR3 has 17 residues. V gave up 3 bases and J gave up 0 bases, with 17 bases separating them. The CDR3 protein is CASSQATILTANYGYTF. CDR3 DNA sequence: TGTGCCAGCAGCCAGGCAACAATACTTACAGCTAACTATGGCTACACCTTC.

The chain has TRBV28 and TRBJ2-7; D is possibly TRBD1 (6 bases). Between the trimmed V and J ends, which lost 7 bases and 2 bases, there was a span of 15 bases. Germline-derived CDR1 and CDR2 are MDHEN and SYDVKM. The CDR3 covers 14 residues. CDR3 bases: TGTGCCAGCACACTGGACAGAGCCACCTACGAGCAGTACTTC. It is translated as CASTLDRATYEQYF.

This clonotype appeared once. The gene calls are TRBV11-2 and TRBJ1-4; tentatively, D is TRBD1 (5 bases). The V gene's germline CDR1 is SGHAT and CDR2 FQNNGV. V lost 0 bases and J 7 bases, leaving 12 bases between the germline ends. The CDR3 is 15 amino acids. The CDR3 DNA sequence: TGTGCCAGCAGCTTAGAGGGCCACCAGGGTGAAAAACTGTTTTTT. Translating gives CASSLEGHQGEKLFF. The variable domain in full, with the rest retrieved from reference TRBV11-2 and TRBJ1-4, is EAGVAQSPRYKIIEKRQSVAFWCNPISGHATLYWYQQILGQGPKLLIQFQNNGVVDDSQLPKDRFSAERLKGVDSTLKIQPAKLEDSAVYLCASSLEGHQGEKLFFGSGTQLSVL.

This clonotype occurred once. Written as DNA, the CDR3 is TGTGCCAGCAGCCAAGCAAGCGAGAATGAGCAGTTCTTC. Translated, it gives CASSQASENEQFF. V and J are TRBV4-2 and TRBJ2-1; the D is unclear. Deletions cut 1 base from V and 7 bases from J, with 8 bases between. The germline V gene has CDR1 LGHNA and CDR2 YNFKEQ. There are 13 residues in the CDR3.

This clonotype was recorded a few times. The chain joins TRBV4-2 to TRBJ1-6; 9 nucleotides match TRBD1. CDR1 is LGHNA, CDR2 YNFKEQ, per germline. The J segment lost 8 bases and the V segment lost 2 bases, leaving 7 bases of the junction unmatched. The CDR3 spans 16 residues. The CDR3 DNA follows: TGTGCCAGCAGCCAAAGACAGGGGGAACCTGATTCACCCCTCCACTTT. It codes for CASSQRQGEPDSPLHF.

The CDR3 reads CASSSPGWRNTF. DNA for the CDR3: TGTGCCAGCAGCTCCCCGGGCTGGAGGAACACCTTC. This rearrangement joins TRBV11-2 to TRBJ1-2, with D unclear. CDR3 length: 12 amino acids. V lost 4 bases to trimming and J lost 12 bases, with 15 bases between them. Germline CDR1 SGHAT, CDR2 FQNNGV.

This clonotype appeared a single time. A read error may account for a junction end that differs from germline. The V and J genes are TRBV27 and TRBJ1-2; D uncertain. Germline assignment: CDR1 MNHEY and CDR2 SMNVEV (reference sequence). The CDR3 extends over 14 amino acids. This CDR3 is CASSVSRAGSGYTF. For the CDR3, the DNA is TGTGCCAGCAGTGTATCGCGAGCAGGAAGTGGCTACACCTTC.

CDR3 sequence reads: CASSLSGGGEQYF. The CDR3 nucleotides are TGTGCCAGCAGCCTCAGCGGAGGGGGCGAGCAGTACTTC. V and J are TRBV6-2 or TRBV6-3 and TRBJ2-7, with D perhaps given as TRBD1 or TRBD2 (6 bases each). The length of the CDR3 is 13 residues. Germline lookup yields CDR1 MNHEY and CDR2 SVGEGT. V gave up 6 bases and J gave up 6 bases, with 15 bases separating them.

This clonotype was counted at least ten times. CDR3 in amino acids: CASSLAGQIQETQYF. In nucleotides, the CDR3 is TGCGCCAGCAGCTTGGCCGGACAGATCCAAGAGACCCAGTACTTC. The chain couples TRBV5-1 to TRBJ2-5; D is perhaps TRBD1 (6 bases). The length of the CDR3 is 15 residues. V lost 0 bases, J lost 1 base, and 10 bases lay in between. Germline V gene data show CDR1 as SGHRS and CDR2 as YFSETQ.